A selection of T cell receptor beta chains follows, all from one sample in a study of Ad26.COV2.S vaccination and SARS-CoV-2 variants. TCRdb's table, derived via immunoSEQ multiplex PCR, lists solely in-frame clones and lacks some. The repertoire holds 300,000 to 450,000 clones, with around 83% as singletons. Material: peripheral blood, obtained in a trial of Ad26.COV2.S vaccine versus placebo. These receptors came from a person aged 18-65 years who received the Ad26.COV2.S COVID-19 vaccine or a placebo. CDR3s include the opening cysteine and the closing phenylalanine or tryptophan. D genes are given only for firm matches. A row's size may be missing; if present it is once, few, many or a size class.

V: TRBV11-3
size: .
D: TRBD2
J: TRBJ2-1
CDR3: CASSPGGSQRQYNEQFF
DNA: TGTGCCAGCAGCCCGGGGGGATCCCAGAGACAATACAATGAGCAGTTCTTC

V: TRBV10-3
size: .
D: TRBD1
J: TRBJ2-7
CDR3: CAISPSDRNYEQYF
DNA: TGTGCCATCAGCCCTTCGGACAGGAACTACGAGCAGTACTTC

V: TRBV6-5
size: .
D: TRBD1
J: TRBJ2-7
CDR3: CASKSGQPYEQYF
DNA: TGTGCCAGCAAGTCGGGACAGCCCTACGAGCAGTACTTC

V: TRBV5-6
size: .
D: .
J: TRBJ1-5
CDR3: CASSLGDTYQPQHF
DNA: TGTGCCAGCAGCTTGGGAGACACCTATCAGCCCCAGCATTTT

V: TRBV9
size: .
D: .
J: TRBJ1-1
CDR3: CASSPGTVNTEAFF
DNA: TGTGCCAGCAGCCCCGGGACGGTGAACACTGAAGCTTTCTTT

V: TRBV18
size: .
D: .
J: TRBJ2-1
CDR3: CASSPQGVSYNEQFF
DNA: TGTGCCAGCTCACCACAGGGCGTCTCCTACAATGAGCAGTTCTTC

V: TRBV6-2/TRBV6-3
size: once
D: TRBD2
J: TRBJ2-5
CDR3: CASSYSASSGEETQYF
DNA: TGTGCCAGCAGTTACTCGGCGTCGAGCGGGGAAGAGACCCAGTACTTC

V: TRBV27
size: .
D: .
J: TRBJ1-1
CDR3: CASSPRTPRRAFF
DNA: TGTGCCAGCAGTCCGAGGACACCCCGGAGGGCTTTCTTT

V: TRBV4-1
size: .
D: TRBD2
J: TRBJ2-3
CDR3: CASSLAGTPSTDTQYF
DNA: TGCGCCAGCAGCTTAGCGGGGACTCCGAGCACAGATACGCAGTATTTT

V: TRBV7-9
size: once
D: .
J: TRBJ2-5
CDR3: CASSLVEGTQYF
DNA: TGTGCCAGCAGCTTAGTGGAAGGAACCCAGTACTTC

V: TRBV18
size: .
D: TRBD1
J: TRBJ2-3
CDR3: CASSPYLDRGGTDTQYF
DNA: TGTGCCAGCTCACCCTATTTAGACAGGGGAGGCACAGATACGCAGTATTTT

V: TRBV19
size: .
D: .
J: TRBJ1-5
CDR3: CASRNRVIRSNQPQHF
DNA: TGTGCCAGTAGGAACAGGGTTATCCGTAGCAATCAGCCCCAGCATTTT

V: TRBV13
size: few
D: .
J: TRBJ2-7
CDR3: CASSSEGGYEQYF
DNA: TGTGCCAGCAGCTCCGAGGGGGGCTACGAGCAGTACTTC

V: TRBV9
size: .
D: TRBD1
J: TRBJ2-1
CDR3: CASSVAGTDNEQFF
DNA: TGTGCCAGCAGCGTAGCCGGGACAGACAATGAGCAGTTCTTC

V: TRBV7-6
size: .
D: .
J: TRBJ2-1
CDR3: CASSLVPTTGHEQFF
DNA: TGTGCCAGCAGCTTAGTCCCTACTACAGGGCATGAGCAGTTCTTC

V: TRBV12-3/TRBV12-4
size: .
D: .
J: TRBJ2-2
CDR3: CASSSRGTGELFF
DNA: TGTGCCAGCAGTTCCAGGGGAACCGGGGAGCTGTTTTTT

V: TRBV12-3/TRBV12-4
size: .
D: .
J: TRBJ1-3
CDR3: CASTRVSGNTIYF
DNA: TGTGCCAGCACCCGAGTCTCTGGAAACACCATATATTTT

V: TRBV27
size: .
D: .
J: TRBJ1-5
CDR3: CASSLPGPYQPQHF
DNA: TGTGCCAGCAGTTTACCCGGTCCCTATCAGCCCCAGCATTTT

V: TRBV18
size: many
D: .
J: TRBJ1-3
CDR3: CASSPPSGSSGNTIYF
DNA: TGTGCCAGCTCACCACCGTCGGGGAGCTCTGGAAACACCATATATTTT

V: TRBV4-3
size: .
D: TRBD2
J: TRBJ2-3
CDR3: CASSPASGRTTDTQYF
DNA: TGCGCCAGCAGCCCCGCTAGCGGGAGAACCACAGATACGCAGTATTTT

V: TRBV7-2
size: .
D: .
J: TRBJ2-7
CDR3: CASSPAVSYEQYF
DNA: TGTGCCAGCAGCCCCGCTGTCTCCTACGAGCAGTACTTC

V: TRBV5-4
size: .
D: .
J: TRBJ2-2
CDR3: CASSRQGQTNTGELFF
DNA: TGTGCCAGCAGTCGCCAAGGACAGACGAACACCGGGGAGCTGTTTTTT